The clone carrying this T cell receptor beta chain was found a few times. Its antigen is currently unknown. Germline V gene sequence: CDR1 LGHNA, CDR2 YNFKEQ. The CDR3 contains 15 residues. With 4 bases clipped from V and 5 bases from J, the junction kept 3 bases outside the gene matches. Sequencing was performed with immunoSEQ multiplex PCR; in TCRdb, only in-frame clones are kept and a portion is missing. The sample carries about 150,000 clones, around 89% recorded once. This sample is part of a study of T cell responses to AZD1222 COVID-19 vaccine. Study summary: Second-dose recipients at about 4 or about 12 weeks were treated as one pooled group. General study findings and limits: Dominant at 160-218 and 743-854, vaccine-associated CD4 TCRs also spanned spike. Seropositive status at baseline applied to only 6 or 7 AZD1222 recipients. Repertoire samples came only from after the peak T cell response.

The sample here was peripheral blood, taken on day 0 of AZD1222 vaccination. V gene TRBV4-2 combines with J gene TRBJ2-2; TRBD2 aligns across 11 bases. The TCR originated in an adult in good health. The CDR3 DNA reads as TGTGCCAGCAGCCCCCGACTAGCGGGGACCGGGGAGCTGTTTTTT. Encoded protein: CASSPRLAGTGELFF.